These 21 T cell receptor beta chains share one sample of origin, sequenced in a study of T cells in women clearing cervical HPV infection. Assay used: immunoSEQ multiplex PCR; TCRdb lists only in-frame clones, some missing. Its table lists about 40,000 clones. The sample comprised blood buffy coat. These receptors all stem from a woman aged 18-70 years with a cervical HPV16 infection that either progressed to CIN3+ or cleared (not recorded which).

With regard to this clone: The read ends 3 residues before the CDR3 terminus; that terminus is restored from the germline J gene. The chain joins TRBV20-1 to TRBJ2-7, with 9 nucleotides matching TRBD1. The CDR3 has 14 residues. Per the germline V gene, CDR1 is DFQATT and CDR2 is SNEGSKA (reference sequence). The trim removed 4 bases at V and 4 bases at J, leaving 8 bases unmatched. The CDR3 DNA, read in part, is TGCAGTGCTACTGACAGGGGGATGGCTTACGAG. Amino acid sequence: CSATDRGMAYE. The full CDR3 reads CSATDRGMAYEQYF.

To note about this clone: Read sequence stops 3 residues before the CDR3 end, and the germline J gene provides the missing end. The chain is built from TRBV12-5 and TRBJ1-2; 7 bases map to TRBD1. The CDR3 runs 17 residues. Germline lookup yields CDR1 LGHNT and CDR2 FRNRAP. V shed 6 bases, J shed 1 base, and the junction held 14 bases outside the gene matches. The CDR3 reads CASGPDQTGQLNYGYTF. The DNA read from the CDR3 is TGTGCTAGTGGCCCCGATCAGACGGGACAGCTTAACTATGGC.

For this clone: The read is 3 residues too short to cover the CDR3 end, so that end is filled in from the germline J gene. The rearrangement links TRBV20-1 to TRBJ1-5; TRBD1 might be the D (6 bases). The CDR3 has 20 residues. V lost 0 bases and J 0 bases, leaving 24 bases between the germline ends. CDR1 is DFQATT and CDR2 is SNEGSKA in the germline V gene (reference sequence). CDR3 amino acids: CSARDRFARGTLYSNQPQHF. The part of the CDR3 DNA that was read is TGCAGTGCTAGAGATCGCTTCGCGAGGGGGACCCTCTATAGCAATCAGCCC.

About this clone itself: The read halts 3 residues ahead of the CDR3 end, with the missing end drawn from the germline J gene. J is TRBJ1-5 and V is TRBV5-1, with 10 bases aligning to TRBD1. The CDR3 contains 17 residues. The ends lost 2 bases at V and 2 bases at J; junction bases unmatched: 7. From germline, CDR1 is SGHRS and CDR2 YFSETQ. The CDR3 sequence: CASSFGGQGVGNQPQHF. The DNA read from the CDR3 is TGCGCCAGCAGCTTCGGAGGACAGGGGGTAGGCAATCAGCCC.

A word on this clone: The read comes to an end 3 residues before the CDR3 does, leaving the germline J gene to fill in the end. The chain has TRBV7-6 and TRBJ2-3; 9 nucleotides align to TRBD2. CDR1 and CDR2 from the germline V gene are SGHVS and FNYEAQ. The length of the CDR3 is 15 residues. Unmatched junction bases numbered 6, after V lost 5 bases and J lost 3 bases. CDR3 DNA (partial): TGTGCCAGCAGCCCGAATAGCGGGAGAACAGATACG. Translated, it gives CASSPNSGRTDT. The full CDR3 reads CASSPNSGRTDTQYF.

As for this clone: Additional DNA sequences in this sample encode the identical CDR3. The CDR3 loop is CASSPDQGNYGYTF. The CDR3 bases that were read are TGTGCCAGCAGCCCCGACCAGGGTAACTATGGC. The chain couples TRBV28 to TRBJ1-2; tentative D call: TRBD1 (5 bases). The read finishes 3 residues shy of the CDR3 end, and the germline J gene is used to complete it. Trimming took off 6 bases at V and 1 base at J, with 12 bases between the two ends. Germline V gene sequence: CDR1 MDHEN, CDR2 SYDVKM. The CDR3 extends over 14 amino acids.

Worth noting for this clone: The DNA ends 3 residues before the CDR3 does, and the rest of the CDR3 is filled in from the germline J gene. The chain combines TRBV5-5 with TRBJ2-7, with 7 bases identical to TRBD1. The CDR3 contains 14 residues. The V and J ends lost 5 bases and 2 bases, in that order; junction bases with no gene match: 7. Germline assignment: CDR1 SGHKS and CDR2 YYEKEE (reference sequence). The sequenced part of the CDR3 DNA is TGTGCCAGCAGAATCACCGGGACAGCCTACGAG. Translated: CASRITGTAYE. The complete CDR3 protein is CASRITGTAYEQYF. Looking up the rest from reference TRBV5-5 and TRBJ2-7 gives the full variable domain: DAGVTQSPTHLIKTRGQQVTLRCSPISGHKSVSWYQQVLGQGPQFIFQYYEKEERGRGNFPDRFSARQFPNYSSELNVNALLLGDSALYLCASRITGTAYEQYFGPGTRLTVT.

Of note for this clone: The observed sequence ends 3 residues before the CDR3 terminus, with the missing tail filled in from the germline J gene. The V and J genes are TRBV28 and TRBJ1-4; 8 bases map to TRBD1. Germline V lookup: CDR1 MDHEN, CDR2 SYDVKM. V gave up 7 bases and J gave up 9 bases; unmatched junction bases: 13. CDR3 length: 15 residues. The DNA read from the CDR3 is TGTGCCAGCAAGAGCGGAGCAGGGGGCGGAAAAAAA. Translated, it gives CASKSGAGGGKK. The whole CDR3 is CASKSGAGGGKKLFF. Filled out from reference TRBV28 and TRBJ1-4, the complete variable domain reads DVKVTQSSRYLVKRTGEKVFLECVQDMDHENMFWYRQDPGLGLRLIYFSYDVKMKEKGDIPEGYSVSREKKERFSLILESASTNQTSMYLCASKSGAGGGKKLFFGSGTQLSVL.

About this clone itself: The missing CDR3 end, 3 residues past where the read stops, is filled in from the germline J gene. The chain uses TRBV20-1 and TRBJ2-5; the match to TRBD2 covers 11 bases. The J segment lost 5 bases and the V segment lost 8 bases, leaving 7 bases of the junction unmatched. CDR1 is DFQATT and CDR2 is SNEGSKA in the germline V gene (reference sequence). This CDR3 has 13 residues. Here the CDR3 reads CSPGASGGETQYF. The DNA read from the CDR3 is TGCAGTCCAGGAGCTAGCGGGGGGGAGACC.

Comments on this clone: The CDR3 goes on 3 residues after the read ends, and that part is filled in from the germline J gene. This sequence joins TRBV5-4 and TRBJ2-1; tentative D call: TRBD2 (5 bases). This CDR3 has 16 amino acids. V lost 2 bases to trimming and J lost 0 bases, with 12 bases between them. Germline V CDR1 and CDR2: SGHNT, YYREEE (reference sequence). CDR3 residues: CASSFLRTHSYNEQFF. The DNA read from the CDR3 is TGTGCCAGCAGCTTCCTCCGGACTCACTCCTACAATGAG.

Comments on this clone: The read halts 3 residues ahead of the CDR3 end, with the missing end drawn from the germline J gene. The same CDR3 also results from other DNA sequences found in this sample. The chain joins TRBV7-9 to TRBJ2-1; TRBD1 might be the D (7 bases). Between the trimmed V and J ends, which lost 6 bases and 9 bases, there was a span of 15 bases. Germline values: CDR1 SEHNR, CDR2 FQNEAQ (reference sequence). The length of the CDR3 is 13 residues. The CDR3 DNA, read in part, is TGTGCCAGCAGTCCTGGGGGGACAGCTGAG. Amino acid sequence: CASSPGGTAE. The full CDR3 protein is CASSPGGTAEQFF.

With regard to this clone: The read ends 3 residues early relative to the CDR3; the germline J gene fills the gap. This sequence joins TRBV10-3 and TRBJ1-2; D is possibly TRBD1 (5 bases). The CDR3 has 13 amino acids. Germline-derived CDR1 and CDR2 are ENHRY and SYGVKD. The CDR3: CALGRRGGTGYTF. Incomplete CDR3 DNA: TGTGCCCTCGGGCGGCGGGGGGGTACCGGC.

Remarks on this clone: The read finishes 3 residues shy of the CDR3 end, and the germline J gene is used to complete it. This chain uses TRBV2 with TRBJ2-2; a weak D match, TRBD1 (6 bases). Trimming shortened V by 4 bases and J by 4 bases, and 10 bases separated the two germline ends. The CDR3 has 14 amino acids. CDR1 and CDR2 (germline): SNHLY, FYNNEI. The sequenced part of the CDR3 DNA is TGTGCCAGCAGTGGAGACAGGACCACCGGGGAG. This encodes CASSGDRTTGE. In full, the CDR3 reads CASSGDRTTGELFF.

As regards this clone: The read ends 3 residues shy of where the CDR3 ends; the end is completed using the germline J gene. V is TRBV7-9 and J is TRBJ2-1; D is perhaps TRBD1 (6 bases). The length of the CDR3 is 15 residues. The germline V gene encodes CDR1 SEHNR and CDR2 FQNEAQ (reference sequence). V gave up 3 bases and J gave up 4 bases, with 13 bases separating them. CDR3 DNA, as far as it was read: TGTGCCAGCAGCTTCAGAGACAGGTCATACAATGAG. It codes for CASSFRDRSYNE. The full-length CDR3 reads as CASSFRDRSYNEQFF.

Points on this clone: The CDR3 end is not reached by the read, which stops 3 residues before it; the germline J gene fills it in. This chain uses TRBV10-1 with TRBJ2-1; 13 bases line up with TRBD2. The CDR3 length is 16 residues. Germline-derived CDR1 and CDR2 are WNHNN and SYGVQD (reference sequence). Unmatched junction bases numbered 2, after V lost 0 bases and J lost 6 bases. The CDR3 loop reads CASSESTSGGSNEQFF. The sequenced CDR3 bases are TGCGCCAGCAGTGAGTCGACTAGCGGGGGGTCCAATGAG.

Of note for this clone: The read falls 3 residues short of the CDR3 end, and the missing part is taken from the germline J gene. The chain carries TRBV10-3 and TRBJ2-7; 8 nucleotides line up with TRBD1. CDR1 is ENHRY and CDR2 is SYGVKD in the germline V gene. The CDR3 is 14 residues long. The ends lost 2 bases at V and 3 bases at J; junction bases unmatched: 3. The DNA read from the CDR3 is TGTGCCATCAGTGAGGGACAGGGTAGCTACGAG. Its protein is CAISEGQGSYE. In full, the CDR3 is CAISEGQGSYEQYF.

To note about this clone: The DNA ends 3 residues before the CDR3 does, and the rest of the CDR3 is filled in from the germline J gene. The chain has TRBV30 and TRBJ2-5; 15 nucleotides align to TRBD2. CDR3 size: 17 residues. The germline V gene has CDR1 GTSNPN and CDR2 SVGIG (reference sequence). Trimming removed 1 base from V and 1 base from J; junction bases left unmatched: 4. CDR3 DNA, as far as it was read: TGTGCCTGGAGTGAGGGGACTAGCGGGGGGCCCCAAGAGACC. Its translation is CAWSEGTSGGPQET. The whole CDR3 sequence reads CAWSEGTSGGPQETQYF.

Worth noting for this clone: The read stops 3 residues short of the end of the CDR3; the missing end is completed from the germline J gene. The chain recombines TRBV2 with TRBJ2-5, with D maybe TRBD1 (5 bases). The CDR3 has 14 residues. CDR1 is SNHLY, CDR2 FYNNEI, per germline. V gave up 2 bases and J gave up 7 bases, with 14 bases separating them. The CDR3 bases that were read are TGTGCCAGCAGTGAAATCAAAGGGGTAGGGACC. Translating gives CASSEIKGVGT. The whole CDR3 sequence reads CASSEIKGVGTQYF.

Concerning this clone: The CDR3 end is not reached by the read, which stops 3 residues before it; the germline J gene fills it in. This chain uses TRBV12-3 or TRBV12-4 with TRBJ2-7, with 11 bases lining up with TRBD1. V dropped 5 bases and J dropped 4; count of bases not matched to a gene: 7. CDR3 length: 15 amino acids. CDR3 protein: CASSPGTGGRYEQYF. The sequenced CDR3 bases are TGTGCCAGCAGTCCAGGGACAGGGGGTCGGTACGAG.

As regards this clone: The CDR3 extends 3 residues past the end of the read, so its final part is completed from the germline J gene. The V call is TRBV19, the J call TRBJ1-1; D gene uncertain. CDR1 is LNHDA, CDR2 SQIVND, per germline (reference sequence). V was cut by 2 bases and J by 6 bases, with 10 bases left in between. This CDR3 is 13 amino acids long. The CDR3 reads CASSISGSSEAFF. The part of the CDR3 DNA that was read is TGTGCCAGTAGTATAAGCGGTTCCTCTGAA.

Notes on this clone: The CDR3 extends 3 residues past the end of the read, so its final part is completed from the germline J gene. The sample holds other DNA sequences that translate to the same CDR3. The gene calls are TRBV2 and TRBJ2-7; weak D call: TRBD2 (7 bases). This CDR3 spans 14 amino acids. The germline V gene encodes CDR1 SNHLY and CDR2 FYNNEI. The V end lost 3 bases, the J end lost 2 bases, and 11 bases lay between the germline ends. CDR3 DNA, as far as it was read: TGTGCCAGCAGTGAGAGGCGGGGGCCCTACGAG. Its protein is CASSERRGPYE. The whole CDR3 protein is CASSERRGPYEQYF.